This T cell receptor beta chain emerged from a study of blood T cell repertoires in COVID-19. Study-wide context: Sources were T cells, B-cell-depleted T cells, or PBMCs; the material itself was cDNA or gDNA.

This CDR3 spans 15 amino acids. Germline assignment: CDR1 SGHRS and CDR2 YFSETQ. Trimming at V came to 1 base and at J to 10 bases, leaving 8 bases not matched to a gene. In the source study's methods: Reference gene primers were amplified, and this amplification served to estimate nucleated cell counts. This table comes from immunoSEQ multiplex PCR, and its TCRdb copy is limited to in-frame clones, with some not included. V and J calls plus clone size are reproduced from that table; the DNA served to infer D and trimming. The profile shows about 140,000 clones, 60% to 85% of them singletons. This TCR derives from a man aged 50 to 59 with acute or convalescent COVID-19. The rearrangement uses TRBV5-1 and TRBJ2-1, with 10 bases lining up with TRBD2. Material for sequencing was peripheral blood. CDR3 sequence: CASSLLAGDLREQFF. Written as DNA, the CDR3 is TGCGCCAGCAGCTTGCTAGCGGGGGATTTAAGAGAGCAGTTCTTC.